This T cell receptor (beta chain) originates from a study of blood T cell repertoires in COVID-19. Turning to the study itself: PBMCs, B-cell-depleted T cells, or T cells were the source of the cDNA or gDNA that made up the material.

Study processing details: Amplifying reference gene primers gave estimates of nucleated cell counts. The protocol was immunoSEQ multiplex PCR, while the TCRdb copy is restricted to in-frame clones and leaves out a portion. V, J and clone size derive from that table, while D and trimming were established from the DNA sequence. The sample carries approximately 290,000 clones, nearly 90% recorded once. All enrollees were about 18 to 100 years old and from some 24 US areas. Sample: PBMCs or T cells enriched from blood (not recorded which). The TCR originated in a woman aged 18-30 years with acute COVID-19.

As DNA, the CDR3 is TGTGCCAGCAGTCATCCCGGGACTAGCGGGAGTGAGACCCAGTACTTC. Its protein product is CASSHPGTSGSETQYF. The V gene is TRBV6-6, the J gene TRBJ2-5, with 14 bases aligning to TRBD2. Germline assignment: CDR1 MNHNY and CDR2 SVGAGI (reference sequence). The CDR3 is 16 amino acids. With V trimmed by 5 bases and J by 5 bases, 7 bases remained unmatched.